A few counts support the clone carrying this TCR beta chain. Antigen: not known. This sample was included in a study of blood T cells in healthy people across ages. Study-wide results and caveats: Naive T cell percentage showed a strong correlation with the diversity of TCR beta. Since the PBMCs were unsorted, naive and antigen-experienced cells could not be conclusively compared. Among long-lived donors, naive CD4+ cells were more numerous and diversity higher than in aged donors.

Through a sample-barcoded 5' primer and a J-beta primer mix, a second PCR was run for about 7 to 12 cycles. Each CDR3 protein is one row after TCRdb ran MiXCR on the 5' RACE reads. The table shows fewer than 750,000 distinct CDR3 sequences, with less than 60% occurring only once. The CDR3 covers 13 residues. V was cut by 5 bases and J by 9 bases, with 14 bases left in between. Germline CDR1 SGHAT, CDR2 FQNNGV. The TCR sequence derives from a man of 80 years or more in good health. The chain has TRBV11-2 and TRBJ1-3; D call uncertain. Sequenced sample: blood. The CDR3 loop reads CASSPQERSTIYF. CDR3 nucleotide sequence: TGTGCCAGCAGCCCACAAGAACGAAGCACCATATATTTT.